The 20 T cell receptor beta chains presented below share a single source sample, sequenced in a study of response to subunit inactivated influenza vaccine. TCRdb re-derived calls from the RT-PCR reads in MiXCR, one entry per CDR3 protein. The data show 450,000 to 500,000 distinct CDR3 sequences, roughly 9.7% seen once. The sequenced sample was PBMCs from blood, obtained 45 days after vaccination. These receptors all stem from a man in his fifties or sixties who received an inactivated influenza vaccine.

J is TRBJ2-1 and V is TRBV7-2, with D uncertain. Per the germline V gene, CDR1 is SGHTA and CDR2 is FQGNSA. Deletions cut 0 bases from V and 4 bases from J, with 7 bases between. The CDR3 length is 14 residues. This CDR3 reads CASSLADIYNEQFF. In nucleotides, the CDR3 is TGTGCCAGCAGCTTAGCTGACATATACAATGAGCAGTTCTTC.

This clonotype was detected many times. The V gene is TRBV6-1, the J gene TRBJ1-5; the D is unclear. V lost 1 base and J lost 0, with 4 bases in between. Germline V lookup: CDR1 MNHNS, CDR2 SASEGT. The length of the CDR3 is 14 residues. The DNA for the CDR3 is TGTGCCAGCAGTGAAGGGTATAGCAATCAGCCCCAGCATTTT. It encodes CASSEGYSNQPQHF.

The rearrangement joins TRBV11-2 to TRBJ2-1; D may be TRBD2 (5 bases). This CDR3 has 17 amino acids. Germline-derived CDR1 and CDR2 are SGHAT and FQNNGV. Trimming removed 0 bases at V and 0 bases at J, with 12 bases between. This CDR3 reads CASSLDGYGSSYNEQFF. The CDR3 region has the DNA TGTGCCAGCAGCTTAGATGGTTATGGGAGCTCCTACAATGAGCAGTTCTTC.

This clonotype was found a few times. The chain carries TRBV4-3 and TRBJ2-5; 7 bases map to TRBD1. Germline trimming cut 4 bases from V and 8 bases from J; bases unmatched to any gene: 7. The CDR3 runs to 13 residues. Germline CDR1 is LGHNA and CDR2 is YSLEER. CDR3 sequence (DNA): TGCGCCAGCAGCCGGAGACAGGGTCGAACCCAGTACTTC. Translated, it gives CASSRRQGRTQYF.

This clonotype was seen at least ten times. CDR3 residues: CASSLSRGFSNGYTF. The CDR3 DNA follows: TGTGCCAGCAGCTTAAGTCGAGGGTTCTCGAATGGCTACACCTTC. The chain links TRBV7-2 to TRBJ1-2; D gene uncertain. V shed 2 bases and J shed 6 bases, with 16 bases lying between them. The CDR3 contains 15 residues. Germline CDR1 is SGHTA and CDR2 is FQGNSA.

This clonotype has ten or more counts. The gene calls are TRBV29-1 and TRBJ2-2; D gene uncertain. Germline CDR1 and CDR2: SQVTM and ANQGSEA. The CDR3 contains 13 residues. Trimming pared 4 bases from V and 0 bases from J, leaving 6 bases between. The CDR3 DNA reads TGCAGCGTTGGGGCAGCGAACACCGGGGAGCTGTTTTTT. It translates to CSVGAANTGELFF.

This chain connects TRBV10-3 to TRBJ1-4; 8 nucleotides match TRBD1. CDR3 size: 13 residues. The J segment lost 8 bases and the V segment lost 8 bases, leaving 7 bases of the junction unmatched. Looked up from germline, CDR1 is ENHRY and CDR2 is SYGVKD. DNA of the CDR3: TGTGCCATCTCAGGGGGCTTTGGGGAAAAACTGTTTTTT. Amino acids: CAISGGFGEKLFF.

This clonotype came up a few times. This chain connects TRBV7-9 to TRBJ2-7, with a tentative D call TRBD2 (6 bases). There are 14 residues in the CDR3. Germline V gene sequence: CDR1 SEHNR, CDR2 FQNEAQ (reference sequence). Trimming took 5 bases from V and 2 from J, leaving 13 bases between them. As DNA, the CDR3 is TGTGCCAGCAGCCATGGGGACTTTCCCTACGAGCAGTACTTC. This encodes CASSHGDFPYEQYF.

In DNA, the CDR3 is TGCAGTGCTAGAGAGCGGGGTGAAATCTATGGCTACACCTTC. Translation gives CSARERGEIYGYTF. This rearrangement joins TRBV20-1 to TRBJ1-2; D uncertain. CDR1 and CDR2 from the germline V gene are DFQATT and SNEGSKA (reference sequence). Trimming left V 0 bases short and J 4 bases short, with 12 bases between. The CDR3 totals 14 residues.

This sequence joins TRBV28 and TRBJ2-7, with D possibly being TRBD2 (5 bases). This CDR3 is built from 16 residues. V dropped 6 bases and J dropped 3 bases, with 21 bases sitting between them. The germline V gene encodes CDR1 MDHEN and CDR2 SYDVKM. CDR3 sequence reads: CASRTREGATGYEQYF. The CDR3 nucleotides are TGTGCCAGCAGAACCCGGGAAGGCGCCACGGGCTACGAGCAGTACTTC.

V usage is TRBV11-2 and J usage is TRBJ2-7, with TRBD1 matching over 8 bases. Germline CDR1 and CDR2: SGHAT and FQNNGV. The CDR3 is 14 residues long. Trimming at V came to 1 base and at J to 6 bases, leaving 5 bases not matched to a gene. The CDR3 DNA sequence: TGTGCCAGCAGCTTAGCGGCAGGGGGCCTCGAGCAGTACTTC. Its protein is CASSLAAGGLEQYF.

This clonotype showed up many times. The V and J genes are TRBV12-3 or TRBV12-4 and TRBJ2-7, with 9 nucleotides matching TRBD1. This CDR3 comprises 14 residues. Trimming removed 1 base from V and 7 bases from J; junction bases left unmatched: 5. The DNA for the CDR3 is TGTGCCAGCAGTTTAGGTAGGGACAGGGTTGAGCAGTACTTC. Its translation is CASSLGRDRVEQYF.

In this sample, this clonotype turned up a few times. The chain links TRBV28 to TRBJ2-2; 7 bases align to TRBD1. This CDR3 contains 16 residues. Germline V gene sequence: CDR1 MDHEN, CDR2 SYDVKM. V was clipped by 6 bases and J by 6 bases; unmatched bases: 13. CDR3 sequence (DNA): TGTGCCAGCAGCCCCGACAGGGCTGGATTGTCCGGGGAGCTGTTTTTT. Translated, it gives CASSPDRAGLSGELFF.

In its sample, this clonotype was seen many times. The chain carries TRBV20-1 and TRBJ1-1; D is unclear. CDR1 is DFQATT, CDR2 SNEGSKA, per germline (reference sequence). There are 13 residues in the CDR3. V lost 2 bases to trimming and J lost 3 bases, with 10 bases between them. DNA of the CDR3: TGCAGTGCTAGATCGGTACGGGACACTGAAGCTTTCTTT. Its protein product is CSARSVRDTEAFF.

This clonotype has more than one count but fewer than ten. CDR3: CASSLRQGVTGELFF. CDR3 coding DNA: TGTGCCAGCAGTTTACGACAGGGGGTAACCGGGGAGCTGTTTTTT. The chain links TRBV27 to TRBJ2-2; 9 nucleotides agree with TRBD1. This CDR3 is 15 amino acids long. Trimming removed 2 bases from V and 5 bases from J; junction bases left unmatched: 3. The germline V gene has CDR1 MNHEY and CDR2 SMNVEV (reference sequence).

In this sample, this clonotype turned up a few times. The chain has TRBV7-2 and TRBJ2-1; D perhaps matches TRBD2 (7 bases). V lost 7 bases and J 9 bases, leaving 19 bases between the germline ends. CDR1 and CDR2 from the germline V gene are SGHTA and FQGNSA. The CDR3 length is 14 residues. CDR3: CASTRGGDYGEQFF. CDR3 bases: TGTGCCAGCACCCGAGGGGGGGATTACGGTGAGCAGTTCTTC. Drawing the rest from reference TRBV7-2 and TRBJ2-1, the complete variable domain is GAGVSQSPSNKVTEKGKDVELRCDPISGHTALYWYRQSLGQGLEFLIYFQGNSAPDKSGLPSDRFSAERTGGSVSTLTIQRTQQEDSAVYLCASTRGGDYGEQFFGPGTRLTVL.

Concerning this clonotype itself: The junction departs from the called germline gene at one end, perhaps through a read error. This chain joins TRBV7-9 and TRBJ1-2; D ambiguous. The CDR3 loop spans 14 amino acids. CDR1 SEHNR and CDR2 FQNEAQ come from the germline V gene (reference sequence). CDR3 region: CASSLGASEYGCTF. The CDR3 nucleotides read TGTGCCAGCAGCTTAGGAGCGTCTGAGTATGGCTGCACCTTC. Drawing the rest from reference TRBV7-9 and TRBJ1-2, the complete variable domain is DTGVSQNPRHKITKRGQNVTFRCDPISEHNRLYWYRQTLGQGPEFLTYFQNEAQLEKSRLLSDRFSAERPKGSFSTLEIQRTEQGDSAMYLCASSLGASEYGCTFGSGTRLTVV.

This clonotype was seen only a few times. In nucleotides, the CDR3 is TGCAGTGCTAGCGGGAGTGCAACTAATGAAAAACTGTTTTTT. Translated: CSASGSATNEKLFF. The rearrangement joins TRBV20-1 to TRBJ1-4; D gene uncertain. Between the trimmed V and J ends, which lost 3 bases and 0 bases, there was a span of 8 bases. Germline V gene lookup returns CDR1 DFQATT and CDR2 SNEGSKA (reference sequence). This CDR3 contains 14 residues.

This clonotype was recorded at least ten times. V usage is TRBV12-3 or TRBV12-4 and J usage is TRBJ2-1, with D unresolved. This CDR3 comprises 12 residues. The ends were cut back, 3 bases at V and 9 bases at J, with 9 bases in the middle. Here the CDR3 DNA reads TGTGCCAGCAGTTTTACGGGTTTTGAGCAGTTCTTC. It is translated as CASSFTGFEQFF.

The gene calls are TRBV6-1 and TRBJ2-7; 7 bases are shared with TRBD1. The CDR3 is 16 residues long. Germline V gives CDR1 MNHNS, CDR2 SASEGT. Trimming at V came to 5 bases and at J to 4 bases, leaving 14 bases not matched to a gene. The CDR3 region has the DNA TGTGCCAGCAGTCCTAAGACAGGGCAAAAAAGATACGAGCAGTACTTC. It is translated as CASSPKTGQKRYEQYF.